This T cell receptor (beta chain) appears in the sequencing data of a study of blood T cell repertoires in COVID-19. V lost 3 bases to trimming and J lost 6 bases, with 15 bases between them. This CDR3 has 14 amino acids. Germline lookup yields CDR1 SGHTS and CDR2 YDEGEE. The assay was immunoSEQ multiplex PCR, and TCRdb's table has in-frame clones only and misses some. The sample has about 200,000 clones; about 90% are singletons. V and J are TRBV5-8 and TRBJ1-2; possible D gene TRBD1, 6 bases. Sequencing was done on a sample of peripheral blood. The clonotype comes from a man aged 18 to 30 with active or convalescent COVID-19. The CDR3 region has the DNA TGTGCCAGCAGCTCCGACAGGAGTAAGGATGGCTACACCTTC. Translation: CASSSDRSKDGYTF.